Shown below are 22 T cell receptor beta chains from a single sample sequenced in a study of blood T cell repertoires in COVID-19. Sequenced by immunoSEQ multiplex PCR; TCRdb stores in-frame clones only, minus some. The table shows a few hundred thousand clones, with around 88% occurring only once. Sequencing used peripheral blood. The receptors were sampled from a woman aged 45-59 years with acute or convalescent COVID-19.

The gene calls are TRBV6-5 and TRBJ1-1, with D maybe TRBD1 (5 bases). This CDR3 is 13 amino acids long. Germline V gives CDR1 MNHEY, CDR2 SVGAGI. The V end lost 7 bases, the J end lost 5 bases, and 14 bases lay between the germline ends. As DNA, the CDR3 is TGTGCCAGCACTCCAGGGCACTATACTGAAGCTTTCTTT. Translation gives CASTPGHYTEAFF.

The rearrangement uses TRBV5-1 and TRBJ1-6; 9 positions agree with TRBD1. Germline lookup yields CDR1 SGHRS and CDR2 YFSETQ. The CDR3 spans 14 residues. V shed 2 bases, J shed 8 bases, and the junction held 2 bases outside the gene matches. In DNA, the CDR3 is TGCGCCAGCAGCTTACAGGGGGCATATTCACCCCTCCACTTT. Amino acid sequence: CASSLQGAYSPLHF.

This chain links TRBV24-1 with TRBJ1-2; the D is unclear. Looked up from germline, CDR1 is KGHDR and CDR2 is SFDVKD. This CDR3 region has 16 residues. Trimming shortened V by 4 bases and J by 6 bases, and 20 bases separated the two germline ends. CDR3 DNA: TGTGCCACCAGTGACCCGTCCCGGGGTAATAGCAATGGCTACACCTTC. It is translated as CATSDPSRGNSNGYTF.

This rearrangement joins TRBV29-1 to TRBJ2-2, with D tentatively TRBD1 (5 bases). Trimming cost V 1 base and J 4 bases, with 10 bases left between them. The CDR3 sequence is 14 residues long. CDR1 is SQVTM and CDR2 is ANQGSEA in the germline V gene. CDR3: CSVEGLGLTGELFF. CDR3 nucleotide sequence: TGCAGCGTTGAAGGTCTGGGGCTCACCGGGGAGCTGTTTTTT.

For this clone: Germline is not matched at one junction end, which may reflect a read error. The chain couples TRBV10-3 to TRBJ2-1, with 7 bases that match TRBD2. This CDR3 has 15 residues. The germline V gene encodes CDR1 ENHRY and CDR2 SYGVKD. The CDR3 coding sequence is TGTGCCATCCGGACAATGCGGGAGAACTACGATGAGCAGTTCTTC. The encoded protein is CAIRTMRENYDEQFF.

This clone occurred a few times. V usage is TRBV24-1 and J usage is TRBJ2-7; D call uncertain. Trimming removed 1 base at V and 3 bases at J, with 9 bases between. The CDR3 loop spans 14 amino acids. Germline CDR1 and CDR2: KGHDR and SFDVKD. CDR3 sequence (DNA): TGTGCCACCAGTGATTTTTCAGTAAACTACGAGCAGTACGTC. Amino acid sequence: CATSDFSVNYEQYV.

This clone was detected once. The rearrangement joins TRBV7-2 to TRBJ1-5; D remains unclear. The CDR3 has 15 residues. Germline loops: CDR1 SGHTA, CDR2 FQGNSA. V was shortened by 2 bases and J by 3 bases, with 11 bases between the two germline ends. The chain's CDR3 is CASSLKSGVNQPQHF. CDR3 nucleotides: TGTGCCAGCAGCTTAAAGAGCGGCGTCAATCAGCCCCAGCATTTT.

The chain couples TRBV4-3 to TRBJ2-7, with D tentatively TRBD2 (6 bases). From germline, CDR1 is LGHNA and CDR2 YSLEER. CDR3 length: 15 amino acids. V lost 5 bases and J lost 5, with 19 bases in between. The CDR3 loop reads CASSLRLDPSDEQYF. CDR3 in DNA: TGCGCCAGCAGCTTACGACTAGATCCCTCGGACGAGCAGTACTTC.

The V gene is TRBV18, the J gene TRBJ2-7; D uncertain. The length of the CDR3 is 11 residues. V lost 5 bases and J 7 bases, leaving 9 bases between the germline ends. Per the germline V gene, CDR1 is KGHSH and CDR2 is LQKENI. The CDR3 protein is CASSGLEEQYF. CDR3 sequence (DNA): TGTGCCAGCTCAGGGCTCGAAGAGCAGTACTTC.

Of note for this clone: Other DNA sequences within the sample encode an identical CDR3. The chain links TRBV27 to TRBJ2-5; weak D call: TRBD2 (7 bases). This CDR3 spans 14 amino acids. V was shortened by 2 bases and J by 5 bases, with 12 bases between the two germline ends. Germline loops: CDR1 MNHEY, CDR2 SMNVEV (reference sequence). In nucleotides, the CDR3 is TGTGCCAGCAGTTTAAGGTGGGGGGGCGAGACCCAGTACTTC. This codes for CASSLRWGGETQYF.

This sequence joins TRBV2 and TRBJ1-1; tentative D call: TRBD1 (6 bases). Looked up from germline, CDR1 is SNHLY and CDR2 is FYNNEI. V lost 6 bases and J lost 2, with 13 bases in between. This CDR3 has 14 amino acids. The CDR3 spells CASSRQVINTEAFF. CDR3 nucleotides: TGTGCCAGCAGCCGACAGGTAATCAACACTGAAGCTTTCTTT.

This chain joins TRBV11-2 and TRBJ2-1, with 7 bases that match TRBD1. In germline, CDR1 is SGHAT, CDR2 FQNNGV. V shed 5 bases, J shed 3 bases, and the junction held 10 bases outside the gene matches. This CDR3 has 16 residues. The CDR3 DNA sequence: TGTGCCAGCAGCCCCCGGACAGGCGGTATCTACAATGAGCAGTTCTTC. This translates into CASSPRTGGIYNEQFF.

The rearrangement links TRBV19 to TRBJ1-1; 7 nucleotides match TRBD1. Trimming removed 7 bases from V and 3 bases from J; junction bases left unmatched: 8. The CDR3 consists of 14 residues. CDR1 is LNHDA, CDR2 SQIVND, per germline (reference sequence). The CDR3 spells CASTLRGADTEAFF. The CDR3 nucleotides are TGTGCCAGTACCCTCAGGGGGGCAGACACTGAAGCTTTCTTT.

The CDR3 protein is CAVSNGTGSNQPQHF. CDR3 DNA sequence: TGTGCCGTCAGTAATGGAACGGGGAGCAATCAGCCCCAGCATTTT. This rearrangement joins TRBV5-4 to TRBJ1-5; no firm D call. Germline CDR1 is SGHNT and CDR2 is YYREEE (reference sequence). The CDR3 consists of 15 residues. The ends were cut back, 10 bases at V and 1 base at J, with 18 bases in the middle.

The rearrangement uses TRBV6-5 and TRBJ2-3; 9 bases line up with TRBD2. CDR3 length equals 16 residues. Trimming cost V 2 bases and J 9 bases; bases outside gene matches: 12. Per germline, CDR1 MNHEY and CDR2 SVGAGI. The CDR3 region has the DNA TGTGCCAGCAGTTACCCCCAGGGCGGGGGGGCCCGCACGCAGTATTTT. Translated, it gives CASSYPQGGGARTQYF.

The gene calls are TRBV9 and TRBJ2-3; 7 bases are a match to TRBD2. The J segment lost 1 base and the V segment lost 3 bases, leaving 14 bases of the junction unmatched. CDR3 length: 18 amino acids. Germline CDR1 is SGDLS and CDR2 is YYNGEE. The CDR3 DNA reads as TGTGCCAGCAGCGCTCCCTCAGGGAAACGGGAGGGCACAGATACGCAGTATTTT. It yields the protein CASSAPSGKREGTDTQYF.

DNA for the CDR3: TGTGCCAGCACCCTCCGGGGGGAGGGCTACACCTTC. Encoded protein: CASTLRGEGYTF. This chain links TRBV6-5 with TRBJ1-2; a weak D match, TRBD1 (5 bases). CDR3 length: 12 residues. The V end lost 7 bases, the J end lost 8 bases, and 14 bases lay between the germline ends. CDR1 and CDR2 (germline): MNHEY, SVGAGI.

The chain joins TRBV4-1 to TRBJ1-2; 8 bases are a match to TRBD1. Per the germline V gene, CDR1 is MGHRA and CDR2 is YSYEKL. V was clipped by 5 bases and J by 3 bases; unmatched bases: 2. The CDR3 is 13 amino acids. CDR3 in amino acids: CASSKQGDYGYTF. CDR3 nucleotides: TGCGCCAGCAGCAAACAGGGGGACTATGGCTACACCTTC.

A note on this clone: Other DNA sequences in this specimen translate into the identical CDR3. V usage is TRBV3-1 (or the pseudogene TRBV3-2) and J usage is TRBJ1-4; 7 positions agree with TRBD1. This CDR3 has 16 amino acids. The ends lost 0 bases at V and 4 bases at J; junction bases unmatched: 5. Germline CDR1 reads LGHDT; CDR2 reads YNNKEL (reference sequence). The CDR3: CASSQDPAGGNEKLFF. DNA for the CDR3: TGTGCCAGCAGCCAAGATCCGGCAGGGGGTAATGAAAAACTGTTTTTT.

The chain employs TRBV6-2 or TRBV6-3 and TRBJ1-2; the D gene is possibly TRBD1 (5 bases). Per germline, CDR1 MNHEY and CDR2 SVGEGT. The V gene lost 5 bases and the J gene lost 1 base, with 11 bases spanning the gap. The CDR3 has 14 amino acids. CDR3 amino acids: CASSDPDSNYGYTF. CDR3 coding DNA: TGTGCCAGCAGTGACCCAGACAGTAACTATGGCTACACCTTC.

The V call is TRBV6-5, the J call TRBJ1-1; weak D call: TRBD1 (6 bases). There are 13 residues in the CDR3. V was clipped by 5 bases and J by 5 bases, with 12 bases between them. Germline V gene lookup returns CDR1 MNHEY and CDR2 SVGAGI. The CDR3 sequence is CASSPGDGTEAFF. As DNA, the CDR3 is TGTGCCAGCAGTCCAGGGGATGGGACTGAAGCTTTCTTT.

The J gene is TRBJ1-6, the V gene TRBV3-1 (or the pseudogene TRBV3-2); D not resolved. This CDR3 spans 14 amino acids. Trimming left V 4 bases short and J 5 bases short, with 9 bases between. Germline CDR1 is LGHDT and CDR2 is YNNKEL (reference sequence). CDR3 sequence reads: CASSRPSHNSPLHF. CDR3 nucleotides: TGTGCCAGCAGCCGGCCCAGTCATAATTCACCCCTCCACTTT.